The 16 T cell receptor beta chains reported below all come from one sample, sequenced in a study of Graves' ophthalmopathy and Graves' hyperthyroidism. Researchers took RNA transcripts and amplified TCR beta CDR3 regions from them. After a first-round RT-PCR with HTBI primers, a second-round multiplex PCR was run. TCRdb re-called the multiplex PCR reads with MiXCR, one entry per CDR3 protein. The sample has over 12,000 distinct CDR3 sequences, approximately 53% seen once. The sample consisted of peripheral blood. The receptors were gathered from a woman aged 25 to 39 with Graves' ophthalmopathy.

V gene TRBV5-4 combines with J gene TRBJ2-4; D gene ambiguous. The CDR3 spans 11 residues. V gave up 7 bases and J gave up 0 bases, with 2 bases separating them. Germline-derived CDR1 and CDR2 are SGHNT and YYREEE (reference sequence). CDR3 amino acids: CASRAKNIQYF. The CDR3 region has the DNA TGTGCCAGCCGAGCCAAAAACATTCAGTACTTC. Full variable domain (outside the CDR3, taken from reference TRBV5-4 and TRBJ2-4): ETGVTQSPTHLIKTRGQQVTLRCSSQSGHNTVSWYQQALGQGPQFIFQYYREEENGRGNFPPRFSGLQFPNYSSELNVNALELDDSALYLCASRAKNIQYFGAGTRLSVL.

The chain is built from TRBV24-1 and TRBJ2-4; D is unclear. Trimming removed 0 bases at V and 2 bases at J, with 16 bases between. This CDR3 region has 18 residues. The germline CDR1 and CDR2 sequences are KGHDR and SFDVKD. CDR3 coding DNA: TGTGCCACCAGTGATTTGCCGATGGGAAGAGGAACCAAAAACATTCAGTACTTC. Translating gives CATSDLPMGRGTKNIQYF.

The chain uses TRBV6-1 and TRBJ1-5; the D is unclear. This CDR3 is built from 13 residues. V dropped 8 bases and J dropped 5 bases, with 13 bases sitting between them. The germline gives CDR1 MNHNS, CDR2 SASEGT. The CDR3 is CASGRSVHQPQHF. CDR3 sequence (DNA): TGTGCCAGCGGTAGGTCAGTTCATCAGCCCCAGCATTTT.

The chain joins TRBV20-1 to TRBJ2-5, with D possibly TRBD1 on 6 matching bases. Germline CDR1 and CDR2: DFQATT and SNEGSKA (reference sequence). Trimming cost V 0 bases and J 1 base, with 9 bases left between them. The CDR3 runs to 14 residues. CDR3 region: CSAREDRTQETQYF. CDR3 sequence (DNA): TGCAGTGCTAGAGAGGACAGAACCCAAGAGACCCAGTACTTC.

On this clonotype: A much larger clone differs from this one at a single base, so this may be a read error. The CDR3, as DNA: TGTGCCAGCAGTTTATGCCGCGGGCCCCGGGCCTACGAGCAGTACGTC. Encoded protein: CASSLCRGPRAYEQYV. The chain employs TRBV28 and TRBJ2-7; possibly TRBD2 for D (5 bases). Germline values: CDR1 MDHEN, CDR2 SYDVKM. The CDR3 is 16 residues long. V was pared by 0 bases and J by 2 bases, with 14 bases between.

This clonotype was seen ten or more times. The rearrangement joins TRBV7-9 to TRBJ1-6; D is uncertain. From germline, CDR1 is SEHNR and CDR2 FQNEAQ (reference sequence). The CDR3 covers 14 residues. The V end lost 6 bases, the J end lost 8 bases, and 14 bases lay between the germline ends. The chain's CDR3 is CASRFKGRDSPLHF. In nucleotides, the CDR3 is TGTGCCAGCAGGTTCAAGGGCAGAGATTCACCCCTCCACTTT.

Concerning this clonotype itself: The conserved closing phenylalanine or tryptophan is absent in this CDR3, likely reflecting a read error. The limits of the CDR3 on the DNA are not certain, so only TCRdb's listed CDR3 is given. V usage is TRBV19 and J usage is TRBJ2-1; TRBD2, as called in the table, went unchecked against the DNA. With termini counted, the CDR3 has 15 amino acids. Germline lookup yields CDR1 LNHDA and CDR2 SQIVND (reference sequence). The CDR3 protein is CARSSLAGGRNEEFL.

Note on this clonotype: Germline and junction disagree at one end, which may indicate a read error. The genes are TRBV15 and TRBJ2-3; D is ambiguous. Germline V gene lookup returns CDR1 LNHNV and CDR2 YYDKDF (reference sequence). This CDR3 is 13 amino acids long. The CDR3 sequence: CATNRANTDTQYF. In nucleotides, the CDR3 is TGTGCCACCAACAGAGCGAACACAGATACGCAGTATTTT.

The CDR3 region has the DNA TGTGCCAGCAGCCGGGACAGGGTCACAGATACGCAGTATTTT. Translating gives CASSRDRVTDTQYF. The genes are TRBV5-4 and TRBJ2-3; 9 bases line up with TRBD1. CDR1 and CDR2 from the germline V gene are SGHNT and YYREEE (reference sequence). The CDR3 sequence is 14 residues long. V shed 4 bases and J 2 bases; nucleotides not matched to a gene: 2.

This clonotype has at least ten counts. The rearrangement joins TRBV7-9 to TRBJ1-2; 7 bases are a match to TRBD1. Germline V gives CDR1 SEHNR, CDR2 FQNEAQ (reference sequence). The CDR3 runs 15 residues. V was clipped by 1 base and J by 7 bases; unmatched bases: 9. CDR3: CASSLGFDRASGYTF. The CDR3 coding sequence is TGTGCCAGCAGCTTAGGCTTCGACAGGGCTAGTGGCTACACCTTC.

The chain recombines TRBV19 with TRBJ2-1, with 9 bases aligning to TRBD1. The CDR3 is made up of 13 amino acids. Germline V gene sequence: CDR1 LNHDA, CDR2 SQIVND (reference sequence). The J segment lost 3 bases and the V segment lost 10 bases, leaving 4 bases of the junction unmatched. The CDR3 sequence is CATRDRVYNEQFF. CDR3 nucleotide sequence: TGTGCCACCCGGGACAGGGTCTACAATGAGCAGTTCTTC.

The chain links TRBV20-1 to TRBJ2-1; 8 bases line up with TRBD2. The V gene's germline CDR1 is DFQATT and CDR2 SNEGSKA (reference sequence). Trimming took 5 bases from V and 1 from J; bases not matched to a gene: 7. This CDR3 contains 15 residues. The CDR3 DNA is TGCAGTGCTGAGAGCGGGAGTCTGTCCTACAATGAGCAGTTCTTC. Its translation is CSAESGSLSYNEQFF.

The rearrangement uses TRBV6-5 and TRBJ2-3, with 8 positions matching TRBD1. V lost 2 bases to trimming and J lost 5 bases; unmatched junction nucleotides: 9. Germline V gives CDR1 MNHEY, CDR2 SVGAGI. The CDR3 has 16 residues. CDR3 sequence: CASSYRTGTEGDTQYF. The CDR3 DNA reads as TGTGCCAGCAGTTACCGGACAGGGACAGAAGGAGATACGCAGTATTTT.

The V and J genes are TRBV29-1 and TRBJ1-5, with 10 bases aligning to TRBD1. This CDR3 comprises 15 residues. Germline lookup yields CDR1 SQVTM and CDR2 ANQGSEA. With 5 bases clipped from V and 5 bases from J, the junction kept 9 bases outside the gene matches. The DNA of the CDR3 is TGCAGCGTTAAGGGGGGACAGGGGATCGATCAGCCCCAGCATTTT. The encoded protein is CSVKGGQGIDQPQHF.

With respect to this clonotype: A single base separates this from a much larger clone, so it may be a read error. The chain links TRBV10-1 to TRBJ2-2, with D possibly matching TRBD1 (6 bases). With 8 bases removed from V and 6 bases from J, the gap between germline ends came to 13 bases. The CDR3 sequence is 13 residues long. Germline V gene lookup returns CDR1 WNHNN and CDR2 SYGVQD (reference sequence). In nucleotides, the CDR3 is TGCGCCAGCGGGACACCTAACGCCGGGGAGCTGTTTTTT. Protein product: CASGTPNAGELFF.

The table lists this clonotype with a count of one. In this CDR3 the conserved last residue, phenylalanine or tryptophan, is missing, so a read error is likely. The genes are TRBV4-1 and TRBJ2-1; maybe TRBD2 (6 bases). With 2 bases removed from V and 6 bases from J, the gap between germline ends came to 20 bases. The CDR3 is 17 residues long. CDR1 and CDR2 from the germline V gene are MGHRA and YSYEKL. The CDR3, as DNA: TGCGCCAGCAGCCAATTCCTGCTAGCGACCCAGACCAATGAGCAGTTCTCC. This gives the protein CASSQFLLATQTNEQFS.